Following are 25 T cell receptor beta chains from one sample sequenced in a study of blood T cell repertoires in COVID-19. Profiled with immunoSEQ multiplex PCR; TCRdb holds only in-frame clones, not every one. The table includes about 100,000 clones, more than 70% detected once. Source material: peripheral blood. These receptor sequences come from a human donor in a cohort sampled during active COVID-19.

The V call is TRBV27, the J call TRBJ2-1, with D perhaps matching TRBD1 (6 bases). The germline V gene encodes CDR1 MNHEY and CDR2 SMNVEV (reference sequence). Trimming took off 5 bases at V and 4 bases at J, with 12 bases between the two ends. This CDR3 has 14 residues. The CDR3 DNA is TGTGCCAGCAGTGACAACAGGGTTTACAATGAGCAGTTCTTC. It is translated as CASSDNRVYNEQFF.

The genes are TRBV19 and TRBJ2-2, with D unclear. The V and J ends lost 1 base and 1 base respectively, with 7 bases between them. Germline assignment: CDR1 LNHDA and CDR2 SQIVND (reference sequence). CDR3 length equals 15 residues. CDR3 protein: CASSIGGWNTGELFF. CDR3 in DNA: TGTGCCAGTAGTATAGGCGGTTGGAACACCGGGGAGCTGTTTTTT.

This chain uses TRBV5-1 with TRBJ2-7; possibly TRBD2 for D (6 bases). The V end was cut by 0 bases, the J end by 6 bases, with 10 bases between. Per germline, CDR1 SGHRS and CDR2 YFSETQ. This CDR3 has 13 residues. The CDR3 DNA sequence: TGCGCCAGCAGCTTGGTTGGGGGGACCGAGCAGTACTTC. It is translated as CASSLVGGTEQYF.

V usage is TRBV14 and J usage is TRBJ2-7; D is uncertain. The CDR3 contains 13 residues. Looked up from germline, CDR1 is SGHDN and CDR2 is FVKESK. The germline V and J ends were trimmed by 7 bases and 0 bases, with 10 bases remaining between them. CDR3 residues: CASKPGSSYEQYF. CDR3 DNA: TGTGCCAGCAAGCCAGGCAGCTCCTACGAGCAGTACTTC. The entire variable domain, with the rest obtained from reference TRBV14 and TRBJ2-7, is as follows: EAGVTQFPSHSVIEKGQTVTLRCDPISGHDNLYWYRRVMGKEIKFLLHFVKESKQDESGMPNNRFLAERTGGTYSTLKVQPAELEDSGVYFCASKPGSSYEQYFGPGTRLTVT.

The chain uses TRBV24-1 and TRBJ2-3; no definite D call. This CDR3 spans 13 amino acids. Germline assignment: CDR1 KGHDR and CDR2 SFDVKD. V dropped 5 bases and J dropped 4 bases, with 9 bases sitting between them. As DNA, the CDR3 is TGTGCCACCAGTGCGGTCGTCCCAGATACGCAGTATTTT. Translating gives CATSAVVPDTQYF.

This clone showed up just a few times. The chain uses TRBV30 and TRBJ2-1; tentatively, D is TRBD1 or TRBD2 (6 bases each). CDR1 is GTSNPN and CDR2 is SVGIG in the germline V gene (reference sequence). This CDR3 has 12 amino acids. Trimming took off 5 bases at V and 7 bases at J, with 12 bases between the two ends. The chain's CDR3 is CAWGGLGNEQFF. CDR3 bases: TGTGCCTGGGGGGGGCTGGGGAATGAGCAGTTCTTC.

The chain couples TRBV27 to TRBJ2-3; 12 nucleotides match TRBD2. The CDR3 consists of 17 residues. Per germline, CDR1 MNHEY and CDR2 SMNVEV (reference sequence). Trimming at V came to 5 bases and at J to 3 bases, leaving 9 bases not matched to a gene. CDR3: CASSTTLLAGGTDTQYF. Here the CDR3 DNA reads TGTGCCAGCAGTACCACCCTACTAGCGGGAGGAACAGATACGCAGTATTTT.

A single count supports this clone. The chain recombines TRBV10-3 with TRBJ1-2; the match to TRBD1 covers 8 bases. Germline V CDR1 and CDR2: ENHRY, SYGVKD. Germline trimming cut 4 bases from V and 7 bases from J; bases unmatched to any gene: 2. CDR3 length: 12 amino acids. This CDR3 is CAISADRAGYTF. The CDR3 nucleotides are TGTGCCATCAGTGCGGACAGGGCTGGCTACACCTTC.

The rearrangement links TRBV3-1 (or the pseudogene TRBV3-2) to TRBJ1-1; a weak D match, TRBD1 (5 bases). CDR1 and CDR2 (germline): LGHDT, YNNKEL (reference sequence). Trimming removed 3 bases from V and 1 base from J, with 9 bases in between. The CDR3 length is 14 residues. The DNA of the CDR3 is TGTGCCAGCAGCCATGGACAAACGAACACTGAAGCTTTCTTT. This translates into CASSHGQTNTEAFF.

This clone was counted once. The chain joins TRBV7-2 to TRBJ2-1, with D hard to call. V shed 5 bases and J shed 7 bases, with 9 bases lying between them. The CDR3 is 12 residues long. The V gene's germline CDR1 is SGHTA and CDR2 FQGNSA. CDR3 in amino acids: CASSLLRNEQFF. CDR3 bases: TGTGCCAGCAGCCTGCTGAGGAATGAGCAGTTCTTC.

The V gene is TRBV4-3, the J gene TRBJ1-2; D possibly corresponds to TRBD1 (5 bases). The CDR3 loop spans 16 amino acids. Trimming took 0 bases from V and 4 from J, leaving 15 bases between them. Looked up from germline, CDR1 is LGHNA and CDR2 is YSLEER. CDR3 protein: CASSQERRGGVYGYTF. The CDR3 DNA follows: TGCGCCAGCAGCCAAGAACGTCGGGGGGGAGTCTATGGCTACACCTTC.

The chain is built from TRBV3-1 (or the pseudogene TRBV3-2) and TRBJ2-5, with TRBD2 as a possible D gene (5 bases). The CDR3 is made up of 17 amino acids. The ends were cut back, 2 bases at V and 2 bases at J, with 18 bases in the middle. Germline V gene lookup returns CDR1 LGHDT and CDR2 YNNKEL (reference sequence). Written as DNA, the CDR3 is TGTGCCAGCAGCCAAAAAACCCCTCTGGACTCTCAAGAGACCCAGTACTTC. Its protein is CASSQKTPLDSQETQYF.

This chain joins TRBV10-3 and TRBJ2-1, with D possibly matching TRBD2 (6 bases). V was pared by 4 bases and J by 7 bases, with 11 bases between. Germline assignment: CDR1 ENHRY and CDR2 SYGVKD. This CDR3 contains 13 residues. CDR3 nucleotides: TGTGCCATCAGTGTGGTCGGGAGAAATGAGCAGTTCTTC. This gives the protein CAISVVGRNEQFF.

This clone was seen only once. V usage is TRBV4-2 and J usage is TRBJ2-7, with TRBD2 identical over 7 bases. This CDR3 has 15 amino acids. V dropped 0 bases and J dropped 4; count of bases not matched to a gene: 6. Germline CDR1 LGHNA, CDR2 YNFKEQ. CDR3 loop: CASSQEGAGSYEQYF. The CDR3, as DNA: TGTGCCAGCAGCCAAGAAGGAGCGGGAAGTTACGAGCAGTACTTC.

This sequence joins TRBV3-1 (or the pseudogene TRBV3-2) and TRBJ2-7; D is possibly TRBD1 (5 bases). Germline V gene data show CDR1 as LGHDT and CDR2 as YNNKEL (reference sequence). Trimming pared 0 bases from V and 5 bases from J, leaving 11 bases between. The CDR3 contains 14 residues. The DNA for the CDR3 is TGTGCCAGCAGCCAAGAAGCCAGGGTCAACGAGCAGTACTTC. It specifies CASSQEARVNEQYF.

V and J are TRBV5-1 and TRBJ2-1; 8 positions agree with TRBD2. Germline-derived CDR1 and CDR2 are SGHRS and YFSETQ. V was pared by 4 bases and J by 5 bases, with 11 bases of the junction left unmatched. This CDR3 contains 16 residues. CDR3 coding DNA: TGCGCCAGCAGCGCTACTAGCGGCTCCTCACACAATGAGCAGTTCTTC. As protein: CASSATSGSSHNEQFF.

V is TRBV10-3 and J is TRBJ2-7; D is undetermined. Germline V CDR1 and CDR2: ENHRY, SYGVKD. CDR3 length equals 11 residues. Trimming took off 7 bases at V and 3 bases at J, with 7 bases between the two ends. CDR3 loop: CAITDNYEQYF. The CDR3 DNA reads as TGTGCCATCACCGACAACTACGAGCAGTACTTC.

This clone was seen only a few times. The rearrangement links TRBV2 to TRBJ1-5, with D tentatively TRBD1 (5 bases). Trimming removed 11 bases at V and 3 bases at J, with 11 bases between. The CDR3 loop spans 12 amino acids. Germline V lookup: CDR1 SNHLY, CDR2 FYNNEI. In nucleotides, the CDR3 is TGTGCCGGGGGGTTTATCAATCAGCCCCAGCATTTT. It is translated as CAGGFINQPQHF.

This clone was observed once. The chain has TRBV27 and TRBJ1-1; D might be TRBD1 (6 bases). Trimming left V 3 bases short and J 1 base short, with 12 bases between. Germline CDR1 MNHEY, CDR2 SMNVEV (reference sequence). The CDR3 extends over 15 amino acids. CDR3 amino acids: CASSFSGTTNTEAFF. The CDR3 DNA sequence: TGTGCCAGCAGTTTCTCCGGGACAACGAACACTGAAGCTTTCTTT.

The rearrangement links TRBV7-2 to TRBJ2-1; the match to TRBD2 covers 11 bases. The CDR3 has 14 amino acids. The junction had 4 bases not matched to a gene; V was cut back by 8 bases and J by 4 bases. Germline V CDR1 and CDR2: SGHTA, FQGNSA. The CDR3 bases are TGTGCCAGCTCCTCTAGCGGGAGGTACAATGAGCAGTTCTTC. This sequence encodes CASSSSGRYNEQFF.

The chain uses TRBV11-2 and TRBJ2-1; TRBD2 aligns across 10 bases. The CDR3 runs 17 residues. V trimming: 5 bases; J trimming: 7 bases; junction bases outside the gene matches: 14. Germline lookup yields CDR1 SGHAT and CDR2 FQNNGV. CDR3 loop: CASSQWGRLAGRNEQFF. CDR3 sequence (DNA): TGTGCCAGCAGCCAGTGGGGTCGACTAGCGGGCCGGAATGAGCAGTTCTTC.

The CDR3 region has the DNA TGTGCCAGCAGCTTAAACCGGGACAGGGCGAACACCGGGGAGCTGTTTTTT. Its translation: CASSLNRDRANTGELFF. V and J are TRBV7-8 and TRBJ2-2, with TRBD1 matching 9 bases. The J segment lost 0 bases and the V segment lost 2 bases, leaving 4 bases of the junction unmatched. The CDR3 has 17 amino acids. Germline lookup yields CDR1 SGHVS and CDR2 FQNEAQ.

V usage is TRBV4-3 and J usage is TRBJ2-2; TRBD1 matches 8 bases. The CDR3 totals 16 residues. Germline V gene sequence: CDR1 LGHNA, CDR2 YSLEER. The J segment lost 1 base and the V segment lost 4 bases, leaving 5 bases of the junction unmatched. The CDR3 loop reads CASSRVGTGNTGELFF. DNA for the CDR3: TGCGCCAGCAGCCGAGTCGGGACAGGGAACACCGGGGAGCTGTTTTTT.

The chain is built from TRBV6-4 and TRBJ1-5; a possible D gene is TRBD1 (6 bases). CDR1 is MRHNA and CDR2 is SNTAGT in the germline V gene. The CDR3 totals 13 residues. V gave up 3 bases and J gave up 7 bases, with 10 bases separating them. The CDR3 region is CASSEGALQPQHF. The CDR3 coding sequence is TGTGCCAGCAGTGAGGGGGCTTTGCAGCCCCAGCATTTT.

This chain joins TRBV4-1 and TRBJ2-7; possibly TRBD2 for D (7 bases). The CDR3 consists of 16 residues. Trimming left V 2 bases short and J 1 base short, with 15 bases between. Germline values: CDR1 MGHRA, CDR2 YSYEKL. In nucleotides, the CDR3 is TGCGCCAGCAGCCAATATCGTCGGGGGGCTTCCTACGAGCAGTACTTC. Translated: CASSQYRRGASYEQYF.